The clone carrying this T cell receptor beta chain was seen repeatedly, ten times or more. Its antigen remains unidentified. In the original analysis: CDR3 differences across clinicopathological groups were used to build a distant-metastasis classifier for papillary thyroid cancer. TCRdb re-clonotyped the PCR reads via MiXCR. The V and J calls reflect TCRdb's pipeline rather than the authors' work. The sample lists fewer than 40,000 clones, 16% occurring once. V lost 1 base, J lost 6 bases, and 8 bases stayed unmatched. There are 18 residues in the CDR3. Germline V CDR1 and CDR2: LNHNV, YYDKDF (reference sequence). No treatment had been given to any patient before thyroid surgery. The data stem from a study of metastatic and nonmetastatic thyroid tumors. About the research overall: Patients with malignant and benign thyroid disease provided blood and tumor or nodule tissue, whose repertoires were compared. Findings of the study overall: The study reportedly found significantly higher TCR beta diversity in malignant thyroid tumors than benign nodules, in blood and tumor.

This TCR derives from a female donor with papillary thyroid cancer or a benign thyroid nodule (not recorded which). Some clones in this sample may be carry-over from other donors' samples. This rearrangement joins TRBV15 to TRBJ2-3; 15 nucleotides align to TRBD2. Material for sequencing was blood. The CDR3 is CATSRAPPGLAGGDTQYF. The CDR3 coding sequence is TGTGCCACCAGCAGAGCCCCCCCGGGACTAGCGGGAGGCGATACGCAGTATTTT.